Listed here are 27 T cell receptor beta chains from one sample, sequenced in a study of blood T cell repertoires in COVID-19. Clones were sequenced by immunoSEQ multiplex PCR, and TCRdb holds only the in-frame ones, with some missing. The sample holds roughly 340,000 clones; approximately 90% are singletons and the top ten take roughly 3.4%. The sample comprised peripheral blood. The receptors were sampled from a woman under 30 who had recovered from COVID-19.

The V and J genes are TRBV18 and TRBJ1-2, with TRBD1 as a possible D gene (5 bases). CDR3 size: 15 residues. With 2 bases removed from V and 4 bases from J, the gap between germline ends came to 14 bases. CDR1 and CDR2 from the germline V gene are KGHSH and LQKENI. In DNA, the CDR3 is TGTGCCAGCTCACCAGCGTCAGGGTTTGCCTATGGCTACACCTTC. This encodes CASSPASGFAYGYTF.

The chain employs TRBV24-1 and TRBJ1-5; the D is unclear. The CDR3 covers 15 residues. V was pared by 3 bases and J by 4 bases, with 12 bases between. CDR1 and CDR2 from the germline V gene are KGHDR and SFDVKD. Here the CDR3 DNA reads TGTGCCACCAGTGATGCGGGTCCCCGGAATCAGCCCCAGCATTTT. Its protein product is CATSDAGPRNQPQHF.

The V call is TRBV2, the J call TRBJ2-1; TRBD2 matches at 9 bases. The junction had 13 bases not matched to a gene; V was cut back by 4 bases and J by 6 bases. Looked up from germline, CDR1 is SNHLY and CDR2 is FYNNEI. The CDR3 extends over 17 amino acids. The CDR3 DNA reads as TGTGCCAGCAGTGGGCTAGCGGGACGGCCAATCTCCAATGAGCAGTTCTTC. Its translation: CASSGLAGRPISNEQFF.

This chain uses TRBV3-1 (or the pseudogene TRBV3-2) with TRBJ2-3; D possibly corresponds to TRBD1 (6 bases). CDR1 and CDR2 from the germline V gene are LGHDT and YNNKEL (reference sequence). This CDR3 spans 17 amino acids. V lost 0 bases and J lost 2, with 15 bases in between. CDR3 in amino acids: CASSQEDSGRLTDTQYF. DNA for the CDR3: TGTGCCAGCAGCCAAGAGGACAGCGGACGCCTCACAGATACGCAGTATTTT.

This clone was seen once. CDR3 bases: TGTGCCAGCTCCACCGGAGCGGACAATGAGCAGTTCTTC. This encodes CASSTGADNEQFF. This chain uses TRBV18 with TRBJ2-1; D might be TRBD2 (5 bases). V gave up 6 bases and J gave up 5 bases, with 11 bases separating them. This CDR3 has 13 amino acids. CDR1 is KGHSH and CDR2 is LQKENI in the germline V gene.

The chain combines TRBV11-2 with TRBJ1-2; tentatively, D is TRBD1 (5 bases). Between the trimmed V and J ends, which lost 6 bases and 5 bases, there was a span of 10 bases. This CDR3 has 12 residues. Germline V CDR1 and CDR2: SGHAT, FQNNGV. In DNA, the CDR3 is TGTGCCAGCAGGCCAGGGTTATATGGCTACACCTTC. This sequence encodes CASRPGLYGYTF.

V is TRBV2 and J is TRBJ1-1; possible D gene TRBD1, 5 bases. Trimming removed 8 bases from V and 4 bases from J, with 17 bases in between. The CDR3 has 14 residues. Germline CDR1 and CDR2: SNHLY and FYNNEI. The DNA of the CDR3 is TGTGCCAGCCAGAAGACAGCCAAACCCACTGAAGCTTTCTTT. It yields the protein CASQKTAKPTEAFF.

The CDR3 loop is CASSLGWDSQNTGELFF. The DNA of the CDR3 is TGCGCCAGCAGCTTGGGTTGGGACAGCCAGAACACCGGGGAGCTGTTTTTT. This chain uses TRBV5-1 with TRBJ2-2, with 7 bases lining up with TRBD1. Unmatched junction bases numbered 6, after V lost 0 bases and J lost 1 base. The CDR3 extends over 17 amino acids. Germline assignment: CDR1 SGHRS and CDR2 YFSETQ.

V and J are TRBV4-1 and TRBJ2-3, with 8 bases that match TRBD1. The CDR3 spans 15 residues. V dropped 3 bases and J dropped 10; count of bases not matched to a gene: 12. Looked up from germline, CDR1 is MGHRA and CDR2 is YSYEKL. CDR3 in DNA: TGCGCCAGCAGCCATCGACAGGGGACCACCTCGGCGCAGTATTTT. It codes for CASSHRQGTTSAQYF.

This chain connects TRBV2 to TRBJ1-6, with a possible D match to TRBD1 (5 bases). This CDR3 has 14 amino acids. Trimming pared 1 base from V and 6 bases from J, leaving 7 bases between. Germline V CDR1 and CDR2: SNHLY, FYNNEI. CDR3 DNA: TGTGCCAGCAGTGAAGGGAGGGGTAATTCACCCCTCCACTTT. It translates to CASSEGRGNSPLHF.

This chain connects TRBV27 to TRBJ2-7; 11 positions match TRBD2. The J segment lost 6 bases and the V segment lost 2 bases, leaving 3 bases of the junction unmatched. The CDR3 runs 14 residues. Germline CDR1 is MNHEY and CDR2 is SMNVEV (reference sequence). The CDR3 sequence: CASSLTSGSAEQYV. CDR3 DNA: TGTGCCAGCAGTTTAACTAGCGGGAGTGCCGAGCAGTACGTC.

V gene TRBV24-1 combines with J gene TRBJ2-3, with D unclear. Germline V gene data show CDR1 as KGHDR and CDR2 as SFDVKD. With 5 bases removed from V and 4 bases from J, the gap between germline ends came to 6 bases. The CDR3 is 12 residues long. The CDR3 region is CATSALADTQYF. CDR3 coding DNA: TGTGCCACCAGTGCTCTCGCAGATACGCAGTATTTT.

This clone was counted only a few times. The V gene is TRBV19, the J gene TRBJ1-2, with 10 nucleotides matching TRBD1. The CDR3 runs to 14 residues. Germline V gives CDR1 LNHDA, CDR2 SQIVND (reference sequence). The V and J ends lost 6 bases and 7 bases, in that order; junction bases with no gene match: 8. Here the CDR3 DNA reads TGTGCCAGTAGAGTGACAGGGGGCGCGGGTGGCTACACCTTC. Translated, it gives CASRVTGGAGGYTF.

This rearrangement joins TRBV7-2 to TRBJ1-1, with no clear D. V was trimmed by 1 base and J by 0 bases, leaving 15 bases between them. CDR3 length: 17 residues. The V gene's germline CDR1 is SGHTA and CDR2 FQGNSA. The DNA for the CDR3 is TGTGCCAGCAGCTTAGGTTATCCGGGATTTGTGAACACTGAAGCTTTCTTT. This gives the protein CASSLGYPGFVNTEAFF.

The J gene is TRBJ2-5, the V gene TRBV7-9; 12 bases map to TRBD2. This CDR3 region has 15 residues. From germline, CDR1 is SEHNR and CDR2 FQNEAQ (reference sequence). Trimming cost V 4 bases and J 4 bases; bases outside gene matches: 4. The CDR3 DNA reads TGTGCCAGCAGCTCTAGCGGGAGGGCCTTAGAGACCCAGTACTTC. Residues: CASSSSGRALETQYF.

The chain carries TRBV11-3 and TRBJ2-4; 15 bases map to TRBD2. Germline CDR1 is SGHNT and CDR2 is YENEEA. CDR3 length equals 17 residues. V dropped 3 bases and J dropped 8; count of bases not matched to a gene: 8. CDR3 coding DNA: TGTGCCAGCAGCTTCGGACTAGCGGGAGGGCCGTCGGACATTCAGTACTTC. Encoded protein: CASSFGLAGGPSDIQYF.

This clone appeared once. The chain recombines TRBV5-1 with TRBJ2-6; 8 positions match TRBD1. This CDR3 contains 16 residues. Per the germline V gene, CDR1 is SGHRS and CDR2 is YFSETQ. The trim removed 4 bases at V and 2 bases at J, leaving 5 bases unmatched. The CDR3 DNA reads TGCGCCAGCAGCCCGGAACAGGGGGCTGGGGCCAACGTCCTGACTTTC. Residues: CASSPEQGAGANVLTF.

The rearrangement joins TRBV13 to TRBJ1-1; possibly TRBD1 for D (5 bases). This CDR3 region has 16 residues. The V and J ends lost 5 bases and 0 bases respectively, with 16 bases between them. Germline values: CDR1 PRHDT, CDR2 FYEKMQ (reference sequence). CDR3 in amino acids: CASSGFAGRMNTEAFF. CDR3 nucleotides: TGTGCCAGCAGCGGGTTTGCAGGGCGGATGAACACTGAAGCTTTCTTT. Together with reference TRBV13 and TRBJ1-1, the CDR3 gives the full variable domain: AAGVIQSPRHLIKEKRETATLKCYPIPRHDTVYWYQQGPGQDPQFLISFYEKMQSDKGSIPDRFSAQQFSDYHSELNMSSLELGDSALYFCASSGFAGRMNTEAFFGQGTRLTVV.

The chain combines TRBV10-3 with TRBJ2-3; D is possibly TRBD1 (6 bases). The CDR3 has 13 amino acids. Germline V gene data show CDR1 as ENHRY and CDR2 as SYGVKD. V lost 7 bases and J 2 bases, leaving 10 bases between the germline ends. The CDR3 here is CAIKGHPTDTQYF. CDR3 in DNA: TGTGCCATCAAGGGACACCCCACAGATACGCAGTATTTT.

The chain recombines TRBV24-1 with TRBJ2-2; TRBD1 aligns across 8 bases. Germline V gives CDR1 KGHDR, CDR2 SFDVKD. The CDR3 is 17 residues long. V dropped 5 bases and J dropped 5; count of bases not matched to a gene: 12. The CDR3 reads CATSVPAGTGNTGELFF. The CDR3 bases are TGTGCCACCAGTGTCCCGGCCGGGACAGGAAATACCGGGGAGCTGTTTTTT.

V and J are TRBV2 and TRBJ2-7; the D gene is possibly TRBD1 (6 bases). The germline V gene has CDR1 SNHLY and CDR2 FYNNEI. The ends were cut back, 4 bases at V and 5 bases at J, with 12 bases in the middle. This CDR3 contains 13 residues. The CDR3 sequence is CASSAGDSHEQYV. CDR3 sequence (DNA): TGTGCCAGCAGTGCAGGGGATTCCCACGAGCAGTACGTC.

V gene TRBV5-1 combines with J gene TRBJ1-1; a possible D gene is TRBD1 (5 bases). The V gene's germline CDR1 is SGHRS and CDR2 YFSETQ. This CDR3 comprises 13 residues. With 3 bases removed from V and 5 bases from J, the gap between germline ends came to 11 bases. As DNA, the CDR3 is TGCGCCAGCAGCTGGGGACTAGAAACTGAAGCTTTCTTT. Its translation: CASSWGLETEAFF.

This rearrangement joins TRBV6-5 to TRBJ1-4; D is perhaps TRBD1 (5 bases). V was trimmed by 0 bases and J by 8 bases, leaving 13 bases between them. Germline CDR1 is MNHEY and CDR2 is SVGAGI. The CDR3 has 15 residues. CDR3 residues: CASSYSPRAGEKLFF. The CDR3 nucleotides read TGTGCCAGCAGTTACTCGCCCAGGGCCGGCGAAAAACTGTTTTTT.

This clone was observed once. This chain connects TRBV24-1 to TRBJ1-4; 9 bases agree with TRBD1. V was clipped by 5 bases and J by 2 bases; unmatched bases: 17. The CDR3 runs to 20 residues. Looked up from germline, CDR1 is KGHDR and CDR2 is SFDVKD. The CDR3 DNA follows: TGTGCCACCAGTGGCCCCCGGGACGGACAGGGGATTTGTACTAATGAAAAACTGTTTTTT. It codes for CATSGPRDGQGICTNEKLFF.

This clone was detected a few times. The chain carries TRBV7-2 and TRBJ1-2; TRBD1 is a possible D gene (5 bases). The length of the CDR3 is 12 residues. Trimming removed 2 bases from V and 7 bases from J, with 8 bases in between. Germline loops: CDR1 SGHTA, CDR2 FQGNSA. The CDR3 region is CASSLQGSGYTF. The CDR3 DNA follows: TGTGCCAGCAGCTTACAGGGAAGTGGCTACACCTTC.

This rearrangement joins TRBV11-2 to TRBJ2-1; 7 bases are a match to TRBD1. The CDR3 loop spans 15 amino acids. The V and J ends lost 4 bases and 2 bases, in that order; junction bases with no gene match: 5. Germline assignment: CDR1 SGHAT and CDR2 FQNNGV. The CDR3 nucleotides are TGTGCCAGCAGCTCCCGACAGGGTACCTACAATGAGCAGTTCTTC. This translates into CASSSRQGTYNEQFF.

The gene calls are TRBV24-1 and TRBJ2-4, with D perhaps TRBD1 (6 bases). The V and J ends lost 3 bases and 2 bases respectively, with 13 bases between them. CDR1 and CDR2 from the germline V gene are KGHDR and SFDVKD. The CDR3 consists of 16 residues. CDR3 bases: TGTGCCACCAGTGATGGCCCAACAGGGACCAAAAACATTCAGTACTTC. It encodes CATSDGPTGTKNIQYF.